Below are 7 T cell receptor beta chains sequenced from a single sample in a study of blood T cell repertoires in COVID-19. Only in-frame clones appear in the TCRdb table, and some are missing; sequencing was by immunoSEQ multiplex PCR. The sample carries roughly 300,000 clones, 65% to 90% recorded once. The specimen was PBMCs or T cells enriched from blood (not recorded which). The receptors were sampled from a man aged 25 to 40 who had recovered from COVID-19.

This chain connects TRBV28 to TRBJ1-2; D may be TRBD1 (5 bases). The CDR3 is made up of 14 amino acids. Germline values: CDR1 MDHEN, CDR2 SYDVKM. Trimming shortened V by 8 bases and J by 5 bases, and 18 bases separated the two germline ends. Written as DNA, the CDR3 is TGTGCCAGCGCATCCAGCCCAGGGTCTTATGGCTACACCTTC. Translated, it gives CASASSPGSYGYTF.

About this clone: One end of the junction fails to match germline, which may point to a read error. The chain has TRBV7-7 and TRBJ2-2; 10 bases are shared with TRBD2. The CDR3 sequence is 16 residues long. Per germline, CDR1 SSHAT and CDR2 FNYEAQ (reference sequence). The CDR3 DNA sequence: TGTGCTAGCAGCCCATTCGGACTAGCGGACACCGGGGAGCTGTTTTTT. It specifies CASSPFGLADTGELFF.

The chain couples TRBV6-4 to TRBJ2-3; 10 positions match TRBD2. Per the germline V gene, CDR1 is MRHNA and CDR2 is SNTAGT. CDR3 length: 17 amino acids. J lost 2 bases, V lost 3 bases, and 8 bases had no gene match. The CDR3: CASSEIAGGPFTDTQYF. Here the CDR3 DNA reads TGTGCCAGCAGTGAAATAGCGGGAGGTCCTTTCACAGATACGCAGTATTTT.

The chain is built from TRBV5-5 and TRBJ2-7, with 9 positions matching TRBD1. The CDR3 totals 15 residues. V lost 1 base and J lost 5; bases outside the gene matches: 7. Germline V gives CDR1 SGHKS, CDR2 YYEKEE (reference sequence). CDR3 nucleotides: TGTGCCAGCAGCTTGACGGACAGGGGAGGTAACGAGCAGTACTTC. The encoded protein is CASSLTDRGGNEQYF.

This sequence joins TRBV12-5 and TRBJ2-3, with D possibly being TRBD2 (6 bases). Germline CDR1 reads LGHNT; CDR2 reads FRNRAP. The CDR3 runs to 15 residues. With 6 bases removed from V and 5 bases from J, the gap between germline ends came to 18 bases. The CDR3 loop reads CASGPGGGAGDTQYF. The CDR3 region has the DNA TGTGCTAGTGGCCCTGGAGGAGGGGCCGGAGATACGCAGTATTTT.

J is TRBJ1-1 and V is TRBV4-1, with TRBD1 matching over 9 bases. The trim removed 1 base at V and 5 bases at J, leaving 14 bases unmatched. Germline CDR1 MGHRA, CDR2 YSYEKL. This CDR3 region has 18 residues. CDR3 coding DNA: TGCGCCAGCAGCCAAGCGAGCTGGAGTGGACAGGGGAAAACTGAAGCTTTCTTT. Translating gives CASSQASWSGQGKTEAFF.

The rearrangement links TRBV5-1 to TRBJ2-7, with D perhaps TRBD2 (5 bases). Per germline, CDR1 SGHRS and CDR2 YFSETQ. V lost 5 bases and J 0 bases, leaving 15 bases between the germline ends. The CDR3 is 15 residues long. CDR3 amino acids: CASREEAGSSYEQYF. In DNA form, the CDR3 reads TGCGCCAGCAGGGAGGAGGCAGGTTCCTCCTACGAGCAGTACTTC. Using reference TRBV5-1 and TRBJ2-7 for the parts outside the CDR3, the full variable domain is KAGVTQTPRYLIKTRGQQVTLSCSPISGHRSVSWYQQTPGQGLQFLFEYFSETQRNKGNFPGRFSGRQFSNSRSEMNVSTLELGDSALYLCASREEAGSSYEQYFGPGTRLTVT.